This T cell receptor (beta chain) is drawn from a study of response to subunit inactivated influenza vaccine. As for this clonotype: Its antigen remains unidentified.

TCRdb used MiXCR to reprocess the RT-PCR reads, holding one entry per CDR3 protein. In the table there are hundreds of thousands of distinct CDR3 sequences, approximately 15% of which are singletons. Germline V gene data show CDR1 as GTSNPN and CDR2 as SVGIG (reference sequence). This CDR3 comprises 16 residues. Trimming took 0 bases from V and 5 from J; bases not matched to a gene: 7. General study results and limits: The authors suggested that few new T cells are recruited per seasonal influenza vaccination.

The sequence came from a man between 50 and 59 years old who received an inactivated influenza vaccine. The source was PBMCs from blood, collected less than 15 days before vaccination. This chain connects TRBV30 to TRBJ2-1; 10 nucleotides align to TRBD2. The CDR3 is CAWSVLSLAGDNEQFF. In DNA, the CDR3 is TGTGCCTGGAGTGTACTGTCGCTAGCGGGAGACAATGAGCAGTTCTTC.